This T cell receptor beta chain was identified in a study of cytomegalovirus exposure and HLA in healthy donors. Study-level background: Roughly 179 million T cells yielded 117 million unique TCR beta sequences, as an earlier analysis found.

Findings and caveats of the study: Most TCR beta V segments were productive about 87% or about 30% of the time in an earlier analysis.

In the PCR, 60 Vbeta and 13 Jbeta primers were used. The table came from immunoSEQ multiplex PCR; TCRdb's copy has only in-frame clones and leaves some out. The data contain about 150,000 clones, 76% of them singletons. J was trimmed by 7 bases and V by 5 bases; bases with no gene match: 5. Germline CDR1 and CDR2: MNHEY and SVGAGI. This CDR3 has 15 residues. As for this clone: Antigen specificity is unknown.

The clonotype originates from a female donor in good health and CMV-seropositive. The material sequenced was PBMCs. V usage is TRBV6-5 and J usage is TRBJ1-6, with TRBD1 identical over 10 bases. CDR3 region: CASSRDRGRNSPLHF. CDR3 in DNA: TGTGCCAGCAGTAGGGACAGGGGTCGGAATTCACCCCTCCACTTT.